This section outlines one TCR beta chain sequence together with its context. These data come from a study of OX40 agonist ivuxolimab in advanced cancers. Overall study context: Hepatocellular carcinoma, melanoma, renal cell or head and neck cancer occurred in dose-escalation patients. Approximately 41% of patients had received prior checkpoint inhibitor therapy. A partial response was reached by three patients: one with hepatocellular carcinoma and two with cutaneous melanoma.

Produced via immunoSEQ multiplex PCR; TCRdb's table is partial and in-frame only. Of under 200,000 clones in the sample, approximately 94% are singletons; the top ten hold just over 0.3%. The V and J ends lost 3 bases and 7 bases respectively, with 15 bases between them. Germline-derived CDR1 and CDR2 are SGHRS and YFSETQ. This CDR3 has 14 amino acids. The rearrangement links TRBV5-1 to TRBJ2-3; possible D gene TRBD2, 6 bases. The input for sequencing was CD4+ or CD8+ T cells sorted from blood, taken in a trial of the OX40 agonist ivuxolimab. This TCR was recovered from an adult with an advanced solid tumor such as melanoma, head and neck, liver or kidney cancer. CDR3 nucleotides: TGCGCCAGCAGCTCTTTGGGGGGTGGGAATACGCAGTATTTT. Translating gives CASSSLGGGNTQYF.